Listed below are T cell receptor beta chains from one sample, sequenced in a study of blood T cell repertoires in COVID-19. The data were produced by immunoSEQ multiplex PCR, yet TCRdb's version contains in-frame clones alone and is incomplete. Among under 200,000 clones listed, roughly 86% were seen once. Input material: peripheral blood. These receptors all come from a woman at least 80 years old with COVID-19, enrolled during active disease. CDR3s include the opening cysteine and the closing phenylalanine or tryptophan. D genes are given only for firm matches. Some rows have no size entry. The others give once, few or many, or a class for an expanded clone.

abundance,len,d_gene,v_gene,j_gene,CDR3nt,CDR3aa
.,16,TRBD2,TRBV6-6,TRBJ2-1,TGTGCCAGCAGTTCGTACGGGACTAGCGGCTACAATGAGCAGTTCTTC,CASSSYGTSGYNEQFF
.,11,.,TRBV20-1,TRBJ2-7,TGCAGCGGGGGTGGAGACTACGAGCAGTACTTC,CSGGGDYEQYF
.,12,.,TRBV5-4,TRBJ2-1,TGTGCCAGCAGCCTGAGGAGGAATGAGCAGTTCTTC,CASSLRRNEQFF
.,18,TRBD2,TRBV9,TRBJ2-2,TGTGCCAGCAGCGTAGCTCGGACTAGCGGCTCGAACACCGGGGAGCTGTTTTTT,CASSVARTSGSNTGELFF
.,15,TRBD1,TRBV5-4,TRBJ1-6,TGTGCCATAGGACAGGGGGCGGATCTTAATTCACCCCTCCACTTT,CAIGQGADLNSPLHF
.,18,TRBD1,TRBV3-1/TRBV3-2,TRBJ1-4,TGTGCCAGCAGCCAATTGGGGTGGGGGGACAGCGGCCTCGGGAAACTGTTTTTT,CASSQLGWGDSGLGKLFF
.,15,TRBD1,TRBV19,TRBJ1-3,TGTGCCAGTAGTATGCAGGGGGCATTTGGAAACACCATATATTTT,CASSMQGAFGNTIYF
once,14,.,TRBV19,TRBJ2-7,TGTGCCAGTATGCGGGACAGCAACTCCTACGAGCAGTACTTC,CASMRDSNSYEQYF
.,19,TRBD1,TRBV18,TRBJ1-4,TGTGCCAGCTCACCCCCGATAAGGAGACAGGGGGAAGCTAATGAAAAACTGTTTTTT,CASSPPIRRQGEANEKLFF
.,15,TRBD1,TRBV19,TRBJ1-1,TGTGCCAGTACCCCAACCTGGGACAGGTACACTGAAGCTTTCTTT,CASTPTWDRYTEAFF
.,16,.,TRBV5-5,TRBJ2-7,TGTGCCAGCAGCTTGGCCGGATGGACACCCTCCTACGAGCAGTACTTC,CASSLAGWTPSYEQYF
.,15,.,TRBV18,TRBJ2-7,TGTGCCAGCTCACCATTATCGGCCGGGGGTTACGAGCAGTACTTC,CASSPLSAGGYEQYF
.,17,TRBD2,TRBV15,TRBJ2-1,TGTGCCACCAGCGGACAACCTATAGCGGGGGTCTACAATGAGCAGTTCTTC,CATSGQPIAGVYNEQFF
.,16,TRBD1,TRBV4-3,TRBJ2-2,TGCGCCAGCAGCCAAGAAGGGACAGGGGTACCCGGGGAGCTGTTTTTT,CASSQEGTGVPGELFF
.,13,.,TRBV5-6,TRBJ1-2,TGTGCCAGCAGCTTATCCGGGGTCGGCGGCTACACCTTC,CASSLSGVGGYTF
.,12,TRBD1,TRBV6-5,TRBJ2-7,TGTGCCAGCAGTTCAGGGGACAGTAAACAGTACTTC,CASSSGDSKQYF
.,14,TRBD1,TRBV6-6,TRBJ1-4,TGTGCCAGCAGTCCTCGACAGGGTAATGAAAAACTGTTTTTT,CASSPRQGNEKLFF
.,11,.,TRBV12-3/TRBV12-4,TRBJ2-1,TGTGCCAGCAGTTTCCGGAATGAGCAGTTCTTC,CASSFRNEQFF
.,16,TRBD2,TRBV4-2,TRBJ2-3,TGTGCCAGCAGCCAAGGGGCGGGAGAGGTCACAGATACGCAGTATTTT,CASSQGAGEVTDTQYF
.,12,.,TRBV7-9,TRBJ1-4,TGTGCCAGCAGCCCTCACGGGGAAAAACTGTTTTTT,CASSPHGEKLFF
.,19,TRBD2,TRBV6-2/TRBV6-3,TRBJ2-3,TGTGCCAGCAGCCGACGGGCCAGGGGGACTAGCGGTCGCACAGATACGCAGTATTTT,CASSRRARGTSGRTDTQYF
.,15,.,TRBV18,TRBJ1-5,TGTGCCAGCTCACCGGGGGCAGGTAGCAATCAGCCCCAGCATTTT,CASSPGAGSNQPQHF
.,12,.,TRBV19,TRBJ1-1,TGTGCCAGTAAACAGGGCTGGACTGAAGCTTTCTTT,CASKQGWTEAFF
.,13,.,TRBV7-2,TRBJ2-5,TGTGCCAGCAGCTTACAGGGTTCGGAGACCCAGTACTTC,CASSLQGSETQYF
.,16,TRBD1,TRBV29-1,TRBJ1-2,TGCAGCGTTGAATGGGGACAGGGAGCTAACCACTATGGCTACACCTTC,CSVEWGQGANHYGYTF
few,14,.,TRBV27,TRBJ2-2,TGTGCCAGCAGGCAGGGCCTGAACACCGGGGAGCTGTTTTTT,CASRQGLNTGELFF
.,14,TRBD2,TRBV4-3,TRBJ2-2,TGCGCCAGCAGCCCGGGACTAGACACCGGGGAGCTGTTTTTT,CASSPGLDTGELFF
.,13,.,TRBV7-2,TRBJ1-5,TGTGCCAGCAGTGCTCCAGGGAATCAGCCCCAGCATTTT,CASSAPGNQPQHF
.,13,.,TRBV12-3/TRBV12-4,TRBJ1-2,TGTGCCAGCACCCATCGGTTAGGGGATGGCTACACCTTC,CASTHRLGDGYTF
.,12,.,TRBV6-5,TRBJ2-2,TGTGCCAGCACCACGGGGGCCGGGGAGCTGTTTTTT,CASTTGAGELFF
once,18,TRBD1,TRBV7-8,TRBJ1-6,TGTGCCAGCAGCCTAAACCCACCTCAGGGGGCTCGAAATTCACCCCTCCACTTT,CASSLNPPQGARNSPLHF
.,16,.,TRBV24-1,TRBJ2-7,TGTGCCACCAGTGCTTTCCGCCCGTCTACTTCCTACGAGCAGTACTTC,CATSAFRPSTSYEQYF
.,15,TRBD2,TRBV5-1,TRBJ2-5,TGCGCCAGCAGCTTGGACGGGAGGGAGTCGGAGACCCAGTACTTC,CASSLDGRESETQYF
.,13,.,TRBV12-3/TRBV12-4,TRBJ1-1,TGTGCCAGCAGGAACCGCGGTTACACTGAAGCTTTCTTT,CASRNRGYTEAFF
once,19,.,TRBV21-1,TRBJ2-5,TGTGCCAGCAGCAAAGTGAGGGGACTAGCGGGAAAAGGAGGAGAGACCCAGTACTTC,CASSKVRGLAGKGGETQYF
.,13,.,TRBV7-2,TRBJ2-7,TGTGCCAGCAGCTTCCGGAGATCCTACGAGCAGTACTTC,CASSFRRSYEQYF
.,14,.,TRBV28,TRBJ1-2,TGTGCCAGCGAAGACATGCCTGCTAACTATGGCTACACCTTC,CASEDMPANYGYTF
.,16,TRBD1,TRBV2,TRBJ1-3,TGTGCCAGCAAACTCACCGGGACAGTCTCTGGAAACACCATATATTTT,CASKLTGTVSGNTIYF
.,13,TRBD1,TRBV29-1,TRBJ2-5,TGCAGCGTTGAGACAGGGAACCAAGAGACCCAGTACTTC,CSVETGNQETQYF
.,15,TRBD1,TRBV19,TRBJ1-6,TGTGCCAGTAGTACGACAGGGGGATATCGTTCACCCCTCCACTTT,CASSTTGGYRSPLHF
.,16,TRBD2,TRBV9,TRBJ2-4,TGTGCCAGCAGCGTAGATGACGGGGCGGGAGGGCTTTTTCAGTACTTC,CASSVDDGAGGLFQYF
.,13,.,TRBV10-3,TRBJ1-2,TGTGCCATCAGCTCCGGACAGACCGCAGGCTACACCTTC,CAISSGQTAGYTF
.,18,TRBD2,TRBV25-1,TRBJ2-5,TGTGCCAGCAGTGCGTTGTCTAGCGGGAGGAGCCGACAAGAGACCCAGTACTTC,CASSALSSGRSRQETQYF
.,13,TRBD2,TRBV11-1,TRBJ2-7,TGTGCCAGCAGCTCCACGGGGGGCTACGAGCAGTACTTC,CASSSTGGYEQYF
.,14,TRBD1,TRBV6-2/TRBV6-3,TRBJ2-7,TGTGCCAGCAGTACCGGGACAGGGGGGTTCGAGCAGTACTTC,CASSTGTGGFEQYF
.,14,TRBD1,TRBV6-5,TRBJ1-2,TGTGCCAGCAGTCCGGGACAGGGGGTTGTAGGCTACACCTTC,CASSPGQGVVGYTF
.,16,.,TRBV6-5,TRBJ2-1,TGTGCCAGCAGTTACTCGCCGACCGGGGGTTTAAATGAGCAGTTCTTC,CASSYSPTGGLNEQFF
once,14,TRBD1,TRBV5-6,TRBJ1-1,TGTGCCAGCAGCCCAGGGGGTTGGGGCACTGAAGCTTTCTTT,CASSPGGWGTEAFF
.,12,.,TRBV12-3/TRBV12-4,TRBJ2-3,TGTGCCAGCAGTTTAGTTCGAGATACGCAGTATTTT,CASSLVRDTQYF
.,18,TRBD1,TRBV6-1,TRBJ1-2,TGTGCCAGCAGTGAAGCGGTAGCAGGGGGAGTCACTAACTATGGCTACACCTTC,CASSEAVAGGVTNYGYTF